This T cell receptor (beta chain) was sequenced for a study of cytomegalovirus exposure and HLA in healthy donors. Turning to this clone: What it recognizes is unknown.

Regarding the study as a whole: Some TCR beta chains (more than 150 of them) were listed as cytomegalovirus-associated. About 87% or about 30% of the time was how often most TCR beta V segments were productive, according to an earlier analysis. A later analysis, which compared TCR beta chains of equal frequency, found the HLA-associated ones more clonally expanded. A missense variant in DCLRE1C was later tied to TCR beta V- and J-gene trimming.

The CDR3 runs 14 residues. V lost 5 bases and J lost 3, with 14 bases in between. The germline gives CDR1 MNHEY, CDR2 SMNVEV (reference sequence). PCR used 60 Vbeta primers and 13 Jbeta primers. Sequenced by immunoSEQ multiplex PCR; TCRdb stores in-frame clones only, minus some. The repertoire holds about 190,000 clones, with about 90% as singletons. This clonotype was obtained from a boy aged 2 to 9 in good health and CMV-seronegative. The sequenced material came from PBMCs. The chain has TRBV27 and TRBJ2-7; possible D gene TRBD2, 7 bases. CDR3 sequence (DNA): TGTGCCAGCAGTCCGAGAGGGGGGGTCTACGAGCAGTACTTC. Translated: CASSPRGGVYEQYF.